This T cell receptor (beta chain) was sequenced in a study of shared clonotypes between healthy human individuals. Overall study: The study used three CD4 naive, three CD4 memory, two CD8 naive and one CD8 memory plate per donor.

Study observations and caveats: Specimens sampled were limited to blood, with tissue repertoires likely differing.

In regard to this clone: Its specificity is not known.

V trimming: 3 bases; J trimming: 6 bases; junction bases outside the gene matches: 5. The CDR3 loop spans 14 amino acids. Germline V gene sequence: CDR1 MGHDK, CDR2 SYGVNS. Original data processing: Junction-only immunoSEQ sequences carried no quality scores, so filtering differed. Generated by immunoSEQ multiplex PCR, the TCRdb table keeps only in-frame clones and is missing some. That table supplies the V and J calls and clone size; D and trimming were determined from the DNA. Here the sample spans roughly 2.5 million clones, around nine tenths being singletons. Recent vaccinations or acute infections were absent in the healthy HIV-negative adult donors.

Sample: naive CD4+ T cells sorted from blood. The subset is: CD45RA+ positively selected. The rearrangement joins TRBV25-1 to TRBJ2-4; 7 nucleotides agree with TRBD2. The clonotype was recovered from a man aged 18 to 35 in good health. For the CDR3, the DNA is TGTGCCAGCAGTGACGCGGGGGTCGTAAACATTCAGTACTTC. Translated: CASSDAGVVNIQYF.